Sequencing of this TCR beta chain was carried out in a study of vaccination and CD4 T cells after COVID-19. CD4+ T cells that had been cultured provided DNA sequenced with the Oncomine TCR Beta short-read assay. TCRdb re-derived calls from the PCR reads in MiXCR, one entry per CDR3 protein. The sample includes 20,000 to 25,000 distinct CDR3 sequences, 70% of them seen just once. About this clonotype itself: What it recognizes is unknown.

V gave up 2 bases and J gave up 11 bases, with 13 bases separating them. Germline loops: CDR1 MNHNS, CDR2 SASEGT. The CDR3 is 13 residues long. Specified treatment: approximately 9-day PBMC culture with coronavirus spike peptide pools or control peptides (ViraFEST assay). Fewer than 2.5 million PBMCs went into each well for culture with approximately 9.4 IU/ml IL-2 and around 10 ug/ml peptide pools. Upon completion of approximately ten days of culture, CD4+ T cells were isolated via negative selection. The V gene is TRBV6-1, the J gene TRBJ2-1; no reliable D call. Sequencing was carried out using CD4+ T cells from blood, cultured in vitro. The TCR comes from a human donor who had recovered from COVID-19. Here the CDR3 reads CASSELEGFQQFF. CDR3 coding DNA: TGTGCCAGCAGTGAATTGGAAGGTTTTCAGCAGTTCTTC.